Here is one T cell receptor beta chain with its context. As yet, its antigen is unknown. The data derive from a study of shared clonotypes between healthy human individuals. Notes on the study in general: Shared clonotypes: about 5% naive CD4, around 3.4% naive CD8, around 2.2% memory CD4, more than 0.3% memory CD8.

Genomic DNA belonging to each subset was distributed in equal measure over several immunoSEQ plates. Sorted subsets were amplified in replicate PCRs using 200 to 250 ng DNA, roughly 30,000 T cell genomes. Original processing notes: Filtering differed, since immunoSEQ gave only junction sequences and no quality scores. The data were produced by immunoSEQ multiplex PCR, yet TCRdb's version contains in-frame clones alone and is incomplete. V, J and clone size are those of that table, while D and trimming were read from the DNA. Among approximately 2.5 million clones listed, more than 80% were seen once. The sequence came from a man in his late teens or twenties in good health. Sequencing was carried out using naive CD4+ T cells sorted from blood. The subset is: CD45RA+ positively selected.

The CDR3 protein is CASTPGRPLVNTEAFF. As DNA, the CDR3 is TGTGCCAGCACTCCGGGACGTCCCCTGGTGAACACTGAAGCTTTCTTT. This sequence joins TRBV2 and TRBJ1-1; tentative D call: TRBD1 (5 bases). The germline gives CDR1 SNHLY, CDR2 FYNNEI. Trimming cost V 7 bases and J 0 bases, with 18 bases left between them. The CDR3 covers 16 residues.